This T cell receptor beta chain is from a study of radiotherapy plus CTLA-4 blockade in lung cancer. Overall study results and limits: Response was reportedly best predicted by early blood T cell clone dynamics, with interferon-beta. The study found tumor-derived TCR clones expanded in blood after radiotherapy plus ipilimumab.

Repertoires were generated with immunoSEQ multiplex PCR, while TCRdb's copy carries only in-frame clones and drops some. The sample yields 45,000 to 60,000 clones, roughly 77% seen once. This clone was seen a few times. Its specificity is not known. Deletions cut 5 bases from V and 7 bases from J, with 18 bases between. Germline V gene lookup returns CDR1 MNHEY and CDR2 SVGAGI. The CDR3 is 14 amino acids. This chain joins TRBV6-5 and TRBJ2-7; a weak D match, TRBD1 (6 bases). The sequence derives from a human donor with non-small cell lung cancer who had a complete response to radiotherapy plus ipilimumab. The sample was peripheral blood, taken from a patient treated with radiotherapy plus ipilimumab. CDR3 DNA sequence: TGTGCCAGCAGTCGGACAGCTACCTCCGGTGAGCAGTACGTC. The encoded protein is CASSRTATSGEQYV.